Listed here are 22 T cell receptor beta chains from one sample, sequenced in a study of T cells in women clearing cervical HPV infection. Measured with immunoSEQ multiplex PCR; TCRdb has only the in-frame clones, and not every one. Found here are 20,000 to 30,000 clones; the top ten clones hold 5.4%. The specimen sequenced was blood buffy coat. These TCRs come from a woman between 18 and 70 years old with a cervical HPV16 infection that either progressed to CIN3+ or cleared (not recorded which).

A remark on this clone: The read finishes 3 residues shy of the CDR3 end, and the germline J gene is used to complete it. This chain links TRBV19 with TRBJ2-7; 9 nucleotides align to TRBD1. Germline V gene sequence: CDR1 LNHDA, CDR2 SQIVND (reference sequence). With V trimmed by 8 bases and J by 2 bases, 7 bases remained unmatched. The length of the CDR3 is 14 residues. Here the CDR3 reads CASAEGQGPYEQYF. CDR3 bases read: TGTGCCAGTGCCGAGGGACAGGGACCCTACGAG.

Regarding this clone: The CDR3 end falls 3 residues outside the read, so it is completed with the germline J gene. J is TRBJ2-7 and V is TRBV20-1; D gene uncertain. CDR3 length: 11 amino acids. Germline V gene sequence: CDR1 DFQATT, CDR2 SNEGSKA (reference sequence). The ends were cut back, 2 bases at V and 4 bases at J, with 6 bases in the middle. The CDR3 bases that were read are TGCAGTGCTAGAAGCGATTACGAG. Its translation: CSARSDYE. The full CDR3 protein is CSARSDYEQYF.

This clone counts as medium-sized by frequency. The CDR3 sequence is CASSQEMGAENIQYF. The sequenced CDR3 bases are TGTGCCAGCAGCCAAGAAATGGGTGCGGAAAACATT. The rearrangement uses TRBV14 and TRBJ2-4; D uncertain. The read stops 3 residues short of the end of the CDR3; the missing end is completed from the germline J gene. This CDR3 has 15 amino acids. Germline V lookup: CDR1 SGHDN, CDR2 FVKESK. V lost 0 bases, J lost 5 bases, and 11 bases lay in between.

As for this clone: The CDR3 goes on 3 residues after the read ends, and that part is filled in from the germline J gene. This chain joins TRBV12-3 or TRBV12-4 and TRBJ1-4; D is unresolved. The CDR3 sequence is 15 residues long. The V end was cut by 6 bases, the J end by 6 bases, with 17 bases between. The CDR3 sequence: CASRLSAGPYEKLFF. CDR3 bases read: TGTGCCAGCAGATTATCAGCAGGCCCATATGAAAAA.

The CDR3 DNA, read in part, is TGTGCCAGTAGTATGGACAGGGGGAGATATAATTCACCC. It translates to CASSMDRGRYNSP. The full CDR3 sequence reads CASSMDRGRYNSPLHF. This chain connects TRBV19 to TRBJ1-6, with 10 bases matching TRBD1. The CDR3 end lies 3 residues beyond the end of the read and is filled in from the germline J gene. The V gene end was trimmed by 3 bases and the J gene end by 4 bases; junction bases not matched to a gene: 3. This CDR3 comprises 16 residues. CDR1 and CDR2 from the germline V gene are LNHDA and SQIVND (reference sequence).

Turning to this clone: The read halts 3 residues ahead of the CDR3 end, with the missing end drawn from the germline J gene. V gene TRBV10-1 combines with J gene TRBJ2-5, with 10 positions matching TRBD2. Germline loops: CDR1 WNHNN, CDR2 SYGVQD (reference sequence). Unmatched junction bases numbered 2, after V lost 3 bases and J lost 1 base. The CDR3 covers 15 residues. The CDR3 loop is CASSDASGGQETQYF. The part of the CDR3 DNA that was read is TGCGCCAGCAGTGACGCTAGCGGGGGCCAAGAGACC.

In regard to this clone: The DNA ends 3 residues before the CDR3 does, and the rest of the CDR3 is filled in from the germline J gene. The chain combines TRBV7-2 with TRBJ1-2, with no clear D. The CDR3 is 15 residues long. Per the germline V gene, CDR1 is SGHTA and CDR2 is FQGNSA. The CDR3: CASSLATGSFGGYTF. The part of the CDR3 DNA that was read is TGTGCCAGCAGCTTAGCGACGGGGTCTTTTGGGGGC. Variable domain in full (rest from reference TRBV7-2 and TRBJ1-2): GAGVSQSPSNKVTEKGKDVELRCDPISGHTALYWYRQSLGQGLEFLIYFQGNSAPDKSGLPSDRFSAERTGGSVSTLTIQRTQQEDSAVYLCASSLATGSFGGYTFGSGTRLTVV.

As regards this clone: The read halts 3 residues ahead of the CDR3 end, with the missing end drawn from the germline J gene. The V and J genes are TRBV19 and TRBJ1-6, with TRBD1 matching 9 bases. Germline V gene sequence: CDR1 LNHDA, CDR2 SQIVND (reference sequence). V lost 7 bases, J lost 7 bases, and 5 bases stayed unmatched. This CDR3 comprises 14 residues. CDR3 DNA, as far as it was read: TGTGCCAGTACTTCGACAGGGGGGAATTCACCC. It encodes CASTSTGGNSP. The whole CDR3 sequence is CASTSTGGNSPLHF.

CDR3 loop: CASSESLSNEKLFF. The CDR3 DNA, read in part, is TGTGCCAGCAGTGAATCCCTTTCGAATGAAAAA. J is TRBJ1-4 and V is TRBV2; D not resolved. The read falls 3 residues short of the CDR3 end, and the missing part is taken from the germline J gene. The CDR3 runs to 14 residues. V was trimmed by 2 bases and J by 5 bases, leaving 9 bases between them. Germline CDR1 is SNHLY and CDR2 is FYNNEI. Complete variable domain (other parts from reference TRBV2 and TRBJ1-4): EPEVTQTPSHQVTQMGQEVILRCVPISNHLYFYWYRQILGQKVEFLVSFYNNEISEKSEIFDDQFSVERPDGSNFTLKIRSTKLEDSAMYFCASSESLSNEKLFFGSGTQLSVL.

Comment on this clone: The read finishes 3 residues shy of the CDR3 end, and the germline J gene is used to complete it. The chain carries TRBV11-2 and TRBJ2-1, with TRBD1 as a possible D gene (5 bases). V shed 6 bases and J shed 1 base, with 7 bases lying between them. The CDR3 is 13 amino acids. Germline CDR1 reads SGHAT; CDR2 reads FQNNGV. CDR3 bases read: TGTGCCAGCAGGGACACATCCTACAATGAG. This encodes CASRDTSYNE. The complete CDR3 sequence is CASRDTSYNEQFF.

The CDR3 sequence: CASSVVSDGGSPLHF. Incomplete CDR3 DNA: TGTGCCAGCAGCGTAGTTTCGGACGGGGGGTCACCC. The chain uses TRBV9 and TRBJ1-6; D might be TRBD1 (5 bases). The read halts 3 residues ahead of the CDR3 end, with the missing end drawn from the germline J gene. With 0 bases removed from V and 10 bases from J, the gap between germline ends came to 14 bases. The germline CDR1 and CDR2 sequences are SGDLS and YYNGEE. This CDR3 is 15 amino acids long.

For this clone: The missing CDR3 end, 3 residues past where the read stops, is filled in from the germline J gene. The chain combines TRBV28 with TRBJ2-1; 7 bases align to TRBD1. Germline values: CDR1 MDHEN, CDR2 SYDVKM. V gave up 2 bases and J gave up 0 bases; unmatched junction bases: 1. The CDR3 is made up of 15 amino acids. CDR3 DNA (partial): TGTGCCAGCAGTTTACGACAGGGCTCCTACAATGAG. It yields the protein CASSLRQGSYNE. The whole CDR3 is CASSLRQGSYNEQFF.

In regard to this clone: From the germline J gene comes the end of the CDR3, since the read stops 3 residues before it. The chain carries TRBV2 and TRBJ1-2, with TRBD1 matching over 8 bases. CDR1 is SNHLY and CDR2 is FYNNEI in the germline V gene. This CDR3 region has 13 residues. V trimming: 10 bases; J trimming: 5 bases; junction bases outside the gene matches: 9. The CDR3 region is CATAGGAGYGYTF. CDR3 DNA, as far as it was read: TGTGCCACAGCAGGGGGCGCGGGGTATGGC. Drawing the rest from reference TRBV2 and TRBJ1-2, the complete variable domain is EPEVTQTPSHQVTQMGQEVILRCVPISNHLYFYWYRQILGQKVEFLVSFYNNEISEKSEIFDDQFSVERPDGSNFTLKIRSTKLEDSAMYFCATAGGAGYGYTFGSGTRLTVV.

A word on this clone: The read stops 3 residues short of the end of the CDR3; the missing end is completed from the germline J gene. The chain carries TRBV7-9 and TRBJ1-1; D uncertain. This CDR3 spans 14 amino acids. With 5 bases removed from V and 4 bases from J, the gap between germline ends came to 14 bases. The V gene's germline CDR1 is SEHNR and CDR2 FQNEAQ (reference sequence). The DNA read from the CDR3 is TGTGCCAGCAGCGACAAGGCTGGTAGCACTGAA. As protein: CASSDKAGSTE. The full CDR3 reads CASSDKAGSTEAFF.

About this clone itself: The read ends 3 residues early relative to the CDR3; the germline J gene fills the gap. The rearrangement joins TRBV7-9 to TRBJ2-7, with a weak D call TRBD1 (6 bases). The length of the CDR3 is 13 residues. Trimming pared 3 bases from V and 3 bases from J, leaving 9 bases between. Germline assignment: CDR1 SEHNR and CDR2 FQNEAQ (reference sequence). The CDR3 sequence: CASSFTGNYEQYF. Incomplete CDR3 DNA: TGTGCCAGCAGCTTTACAGGGAACTACGAG.

About this clone itself: The read comes to an end 3 residues before the CDR3 does, leaving the germline J gene to fill in the end. This chain uses TRBV18 with TRBJ1-1, with 9 bases that match TRBD1. The V gene end was trimmed by 3 bases and the J gene end by 4 bases; junction bases not matched to a gene: 3. Germline V lookup: CDR1 KGHSH, CDR2 LQKENI. This CDR3 spans 14 amino acids. Here the CDR3 reads CASSPQTGGTEAFF. CDR3 DNA, as far as it was read: TGTGCCAGCTCACCTCAGACAGGGGGCACTGAA.

This clone is medium-sized (0.01 to 0.1%) by frequency. This CDR3 is CASSLGTGRTGEQFF. CDR3 DNA (partial): TGTGCCAGTAGTCTAGGGACTGGACGGACGGGTGAG. The rearrangement joins TRBV19 to TRBJ2-1; TRBD2 is a possible D gene (6 bases). Coverage ceases 3 residues before the CDR3 finishes, and the germline J gene fills in the end. This CDR3 is 15 amino acids long. V was pared by 5 bases and J by 9 bases, with 20 bases between. CDR1 is LNHDA, CDR2 SQIVND, per germline (reference sequence).

Note on this clone: The sequence runs out 3 residues before the end of the CDR3; the remainder is reconstructed from the germline J gene. The chain carries TRBV30 and TRBJ2-4; D perhaps matches TRBD2 (5 bases). This CDR3 has 13 amino acids. CDR1 GTSNPN and CDR2 SVGIG come from the germline V gene (reference sequence). V was clipped by 1 base and J by 1 base, with 5 bases between them. Here the CDR3 reads CAWSGGAKNIQYF. The CDR3 bases that were read are TGTGCCTGGAGTGGCGGGGCCAAAAACATT. Full variable domain (remainder filled in from reference TRBV30 and TRBJ2-4): SQTIHQWPATLVQPVGSPLSLECTVEGTSNPNLYWYRQAAGRGLQLLFYSVGIGQISSEVPQNLSASRPQDRQFILSSKKLLLSDSGFYLCAWSGGAKNIQYFGAGTRLSVL.

A note on this clone: The read comes to an end 3 residues before the CDR3 does, leaving the germline J gene to fill in the end. This chain joins TRBV12-3 or TRBV12-4 and TRBJ2-5; 8 positions match TRBD1. The CDR3 has 14 amino acids. The J segment lost 1 base and the V segment lost 3 bases, leaving 1 base of the junction unmatched. The CDR3 here is CASSFQGAQETQYF. The CDR3 DNA, read in part, is TGTGCCAGCAGTTTTCAGGGGGCCCAAGAGACC.

Notes on this clone: Sequencing ends 3 residues short of the CDR3 end; the germline J gene provides the rest. J is TRBJ1-3 and V is TRBV5-1; D might be TRBD1 (5 bases). CDR1 and CDR2 (germline): SGHRS, YFSETQ. This CDR3 comprises 15 residues. V lost 4 bases to trimming and J lost 0 bases, with 11 bases between them. The CDR3 reads CASSVDRISGNTIYF. The DNA read from the CDR3 is TGCGCCAGCAGCGTCGACAGAATCTCTGGAAACACC.

Comment on this clone: Read coverage stops 3 residues before the CDR3 terminus; the germline J gene supplies the remainder. The chain joins TRBV7-3 to TRBJ1-5; D uncertain. The CDR3 spans 17 residues. V dropped 0 bases and J dropped 2 bases, with 14 bases sitting between them. Per the germline V gene, CDR1 is SGHTA and CDR2 is FQGTGA. The sequenced part of the CDR3 DNA is TGTGCCAGCAGCTTAACGTTCCCGGGGAGGGGCAATCAGCCC. Amino acids: CASSLTFPGRGNQP. The full CDR3 protein is CASSLTFPGRGNQPQHF.

With regard to this clone: Coverage ceases 3 residues before the CDR3 finishes, and the germline J gene fills in the end. The V call is TRBV2, the J call TRBJ2-1, with 8 bases fitting TRBD2. Germline V CDR1 and CDR2: SNHLY, FYNNEI. Losses at the gene ends were 5 bases for V and 3 bases for J; bases not matched to a gene: 6. The length of the CDR3 is 15 residues. Here the CDR3 reads CASSIGLASYNEQFF. The DNA read from the CDR3 is TGTGCCAGCAGTATTGGACTAGCCAGCTACAATGAG. Variable domain in full (rest from reference TRBV2 and TRBJ2-1): EPEVTQTPSHQVTQMGQEVILRCVPISNHLYFYWYRQILGQKVEFLVSFYNNEISEKSEIFDDQFSVERPDGSNFTLKIRSTKLEDSAMYFCASSIGLASYNEQFFGPGTRLTVL.